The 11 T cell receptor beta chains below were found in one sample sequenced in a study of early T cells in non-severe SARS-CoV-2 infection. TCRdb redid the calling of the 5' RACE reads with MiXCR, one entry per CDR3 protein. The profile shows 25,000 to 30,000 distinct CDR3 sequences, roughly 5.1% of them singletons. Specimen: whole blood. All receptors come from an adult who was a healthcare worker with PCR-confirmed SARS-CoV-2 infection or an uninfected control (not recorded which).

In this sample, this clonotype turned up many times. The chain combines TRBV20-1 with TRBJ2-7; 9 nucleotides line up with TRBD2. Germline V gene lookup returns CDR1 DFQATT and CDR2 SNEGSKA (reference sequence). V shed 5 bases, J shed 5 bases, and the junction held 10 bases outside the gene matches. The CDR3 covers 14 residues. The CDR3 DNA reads TGCAGTGCTCTCCGACTAGCGGTAGTCCACGAGCAGTACTTC. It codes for CSALRLAVVHEQYF.

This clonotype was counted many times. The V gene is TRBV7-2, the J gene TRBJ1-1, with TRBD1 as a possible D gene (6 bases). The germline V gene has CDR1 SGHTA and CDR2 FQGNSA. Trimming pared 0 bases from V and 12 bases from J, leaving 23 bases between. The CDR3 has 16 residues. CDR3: CASSLAQGRSLMLPFF. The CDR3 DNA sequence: TGTGCCAGCAGCTTAGCACAGGGTCGCTCGCTAATGCTTCCTTTCTTT.

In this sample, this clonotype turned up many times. CDR3 amino acids: CSVEQQGGVYGYTF. As DNA, the CDR3 is TGCAGCGTTGAACAACAGGGAGGAGTGTATGGCTACACCTTC. This rearrangement joins TRBV29-1 to TRBJ1-2; perhaps TRBD1 as D (6 bases). The CDR3 covers 14 residues. CDR1 is SQVTM, CDR2 ANQGSEA, per germline. The germline V and J ends were trimmed by 2 bases and 5 bases, with 15 bases remaining between them.

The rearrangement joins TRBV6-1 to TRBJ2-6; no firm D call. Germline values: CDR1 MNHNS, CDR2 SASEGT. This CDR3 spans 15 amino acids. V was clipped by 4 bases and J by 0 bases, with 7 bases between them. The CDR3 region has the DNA TGTGCCAGCAGTGCGGGTAGCTCTGGGGCCAACGTCCTGACTTTC. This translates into CASSAGSSGANVLTF.

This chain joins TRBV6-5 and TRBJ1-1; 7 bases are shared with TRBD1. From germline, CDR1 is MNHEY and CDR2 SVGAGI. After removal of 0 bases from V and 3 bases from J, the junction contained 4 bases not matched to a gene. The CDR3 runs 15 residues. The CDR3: CASSYSGGRDTEAFF. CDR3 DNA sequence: TGTGCCAGCAGTTACTCAGGGGGCCGGGACACTGAAGCTTTCTTT.

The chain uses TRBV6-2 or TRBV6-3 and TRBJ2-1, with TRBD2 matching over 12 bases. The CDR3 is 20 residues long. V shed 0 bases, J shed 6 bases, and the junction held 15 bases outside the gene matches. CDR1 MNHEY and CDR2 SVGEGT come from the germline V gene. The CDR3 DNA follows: TGTGCCAGCAGTTACTCGAAGACTAGCGGGAGTATGGGCGCGGGCAATGAGCAGTTCTTC. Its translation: CASSYSKTSGSMGAGNEQFF.

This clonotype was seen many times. The CDR3, as DNA: TGCAGCGTCCAGGGGATCTCGAATGAGCAGTTCTTC. It specifies CSVQGISNEQFF. The chain recombines TRBV29-1 with TRBJ2-1; possibly TRBD1 for D (6 bases). The CDR3 covers 12 residues. CDR1 is SQVTM, CDR2 ANQGSEA, per germline. The germline V and J ends were trimmed by 6 bases and 7 bases, with 13 bases remaining between them.

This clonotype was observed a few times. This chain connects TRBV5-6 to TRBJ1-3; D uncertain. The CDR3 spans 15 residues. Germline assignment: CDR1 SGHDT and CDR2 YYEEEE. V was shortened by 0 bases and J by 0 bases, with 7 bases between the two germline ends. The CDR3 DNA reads TGTGCCAGCAGCTTGGAGATCAACTCTGGAAACACCATATATTTT. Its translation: CASSLEINSGNTIYF.

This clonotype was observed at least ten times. CDR3 nucleotides: TGTGCCAGGAGGGGACAGGGGGCGCTGGATGGCTACACCTTC. Translation gives CARRGQGALDGYTF. This chain links TRBV2 with TRBJ1-2; the match to TRBD1 covers 12 bases. The CDR3 runs 14 residues. The junction had 8 bases not matched to a gene; V was cut back by 9 bases and J by 6 bases. Germline lookup yields CDR1 SNHLY and CDR2 FYNNEI.

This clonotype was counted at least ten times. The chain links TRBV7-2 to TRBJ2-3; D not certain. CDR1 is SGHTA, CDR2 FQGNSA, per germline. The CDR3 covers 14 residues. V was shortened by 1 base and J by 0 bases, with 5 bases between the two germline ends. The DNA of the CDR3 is TGTGCCAGCAGCTTAGGCGAAAGCACAGATACGCAGTATTTT. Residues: CASSLGESTDTQYF.

The CDR3 loop is CASSFRVDKQYF. Written as DNA, the CDR3 is TGTGCCAGCAGCTTCAGGGTAGACAAGCAGTACTTC. The chain uses TRBV5-6 and TRBJ2-7, with D tentatively TRBD1 (5 bases). V lost 2 bases and J lost 8, with 11 bases in between. CDR1 and CDR2 from the germline V gene are SGHDT and YYEEEE. The CDR3 loop spans 12 amino acids.